A single sample is the source of the 30 T cell receptor beta chains below, sequenced in a study of blood T cells in healthy people across ages. A second 7 to 11 cycle PCR used barcoded and J-beta primers. Using its own MiXCR run on the 5' RACE reads, TCRdb lists one record per CDR3 protein. The sample lists roughly 800,000 distinct CDR3 sequences, around 34% seen once, with 10% to 15% in the top ten. Specimen: blood. The receptors were sampled from a man younger than 35 in good health.

This clonotype was picked up many times. The V call is TRBV7-9, the J call TRBJ2-7; D call uncertain. Between the trimmed V and J ends, which lost 6 bases and 0 bases, there was a span of 9 bases. This CDR3 is 13 amino acids long. Germline V CDR1 and CDR2: SEHNR, FQNEAQ (reference sequence). The CDR3 bases are TGTGCCAGCAGTCCTTCGAGCTCCTACGAGCAGTACTTC. Translated, it gives CASSPSSSYEQYF.

This clonotype was detected many times. J is TRBJ2-5 and V is TRBV21-1. The J call is uncertain, as TRBJ2-7 better fits the DNA end. TRBV21-1 is tagged as a pseudogene. The CDR3 spans 11 residues. The CDR3 nucleotides read TGTGCCAGCAGCAAACCCGACGAGCAGTACTTC. This sequence encodes CASSKPDEQYF.

Concerning this clonotype: The junction departs from the called germline gene at one end, perhaps through a read error. This chain links TRBV9 with TRBJ1-1; a weak D match, TRBD1 (5 bases). Germline V gene sequence: CDR1 SGDLS, CDR2 YYNGEE. The CDR3 runs to 15 residues. The CDR3: CASNVVGGGNTEAFF. The CDR3 DNA sequence: TGTGCCAGCAACGTAGTGGGGGGGGGTAACACTGAAGCTTTCTTT. Complete variable domain (other parts from reference TRBV9 and TRBJ1-1): DSGVTQTPKHLITATGQRVTLRCSPRSGDLSVYWYQQSLDQGLQFLIQYYNGEERAKGNILERFSAQQFPDLHSELNLSSLELGDSALYFCASNVVGGGNTEAFFGQGTRLTVV.

V and J are TRBV20-1 and TRBJ1-1; TRBD1 matches at 8 bases. The CDR3 is made up of 14 amino acids. Germline assignment: CDR1 DFQATT and CDR2 SNEGSKA (reference sequence). The V gene end was trimmed by 3 bases and the J gene end by 4 bases; junction bases not matched to a gene: 7. The CDR3 nucleotides are TGCAGTGCTAGGGGGACAGGAACGGGCACTGAAGCTTTCTTT. Protein: CSARGTGTGTEAFF.

This chain links TRBV4-2 with TRBJ2-1, with D possibly matching TRBD2 (6 bases). The length of the CDR3 is 15 residues. Germline CDR1 is LGHNA and CDR2 is YNFKEQ. V lost 1 base to trimming and J lost 5 bases, with 12 bases between them. The CDR3, as DNA: TGTGCCAGCAGCCAAGTATCCGGGGGTGACAATGAGCAGTTCTTC. Residues: CASSQVSGGDNEQFF.

The chain combines TRBV12-5 with TRBJ2-5; a possible D gene is TRBD2 (6 bases). Trimming removed 5 bases at V and 4 bases at J, with 14 bases between. This CDR3 region has 14 residues. The V gene's germline CDR1 is LGHNT and CDR2 FRNRAP. The CDR3 here is CASGAGITSETQYF. CDR3 sequence (DNA): TGTGCTAGTGGTGCGGGGATAACCTCAGAGACCCAGTACTTC.

The rearrangement uses TRBV4-1 and TRBJ1-5; no clear D. Germline-derived CDR1 and CDR2 are MGHRA and YSYEKL. The CDR3 contains 16 residues. Trimming removed 0 bases at V and 7 bases at J, with 16 bases between. The CDR3 spells CASSQDPRPLKQPQHF. In nucleotides, the CDR3 is TGCGCCAGCAGCCAAGACCCCCGGCCATTAAAGCAGCCCCAGCATTTT.

This clonotype occurred many times. The CDR3 coding sequence is TGTGCCAGCAGTTTATCGCGCCACACAGATACGCAGTATTTT. Residues: CASSLSRHTDTQYF. The chain carries TRBV27 and TRBJ2-3; D remains unclear. Germline CDR1 MNHEY, CDR2 SMNVEV (reference sequence). The V end lost 0 bases, the J end lost 2 bases, and 6 bases lay between the germline ends. This CDR3 has 14 residues.

This clonotype was detected only a few times. The J gene is TRBJ1-5, the V gene TRBV7-2, with 7 bases that match TRBD1. The CDR3 loop spans 16 amino acids. Trimming removed 2 bases from V and 3 bases from J; junction bases left unmatched: 7. Germline V lookup: CDR1 SGHTA, CDR2 FQGNSA. The DNA of the CDR3 is TGTGCCAGCAGCTTACTTCGGCAGGGGGACAATCAGCCCCAGCATTTT. Translating gives CASSLLRQGDNQPQHF. The full variable domain, rest sourced from reference TRBV7-2 and TRBJ1-5, is GAGVSQSPSNKVTEKGKDVELRCDPISGHTALYWYRQSLGQGLEFLIYFQGNSAPDKSGLPSDRFSAERTGGSVSTLTIQRTQQEDSAVYLCASSLLRQGDNQPQHFGDGTRLSIL.

The chain uses TRBV28 and TRBJ1-5; D is uncertain. Looked up from germline, CDR1 is MDHEN and CDR2 is SYDVKM. The CDR3 consists of 15 residues. V was pared by 6 bases and J by 0 bases, with 12 bases between. This CDR3 reads CASSPTRYSNQPQHF. The CDR3 nucleotides read TGTGCCAGCAGCCCAACACGGTATAGCAATCAGCCCCAGCATTTT.

The rearrangement joins TRBV6-6 to TRBJ2-5; 9 positions agree with TRBD2. Germline CDR1 reads MNHNY; CDR2 reads SVGAGI (reference sequence). CDR3 length: 15 amino acids. The J segment lost 11 bases and the V segment lost 6 bases, leaving 16 bases of the junction unmatched. The CDR3 coding sequence is TGTGCCAGCAGCCAGCCGGGACTAGCCTTCAATGAGCAGTACTTC. This translates into CASSQPGLAFNEQYF.

As DNA, the CDR3 is TGTGCCAGCACCTCAGAGGCCCGTGGCCCTGAAGCTTTCTTT. As protein: CASTSEARGPEAFF. The chain carries TRBV7-2 and TRBJ1-1, with D uncertain. The CDR3 is made up of 14 amino acids. Germline CDR1 reads SGHTA; CDR2 reads FQGNSA. Trimming left V 7 bases short and J 6 bases short, with 18 bases between. The variable domain in full, with the rest retrieved from reference TRBV7-2 and TRBJ1-1, is GAGVSQSPSNKVTEKGKDVELRCDPISGHTALYWYRQSLGQGLEFLIYFQGNSAPDKSGLPSDRFSAERTGGSVSTLTIQRTQQEDSAVYLCASTSEARGPEAFFGQGTRLTVV.

The V call is TRBV2, the J call TRBJ1-2; tentative D call: TRBD1 (5 bases). Trimming removed 5 bases from V and 7 bases from J, with 14 bases in between. The germline V gene has CDR1 SNHLY and CDR2 FYNNEI. This CDR3 is 13 amino acids long. The CDR3 loop reads CASSPGRGSGYTF. CDR3 in DNA: TGTGCCAGCAGTCCGGGACGGGGAAGTGGCTACACCTTC.

Concerning this clonotype itself: A much larger clonotype is one base distant, so this may be a read error. This chain uses TRBV9 with TRBJ2-1; a possible D gene is TRBD2 (6 bases). The CDR3 extends over 13 amino acids. Germline CDR1 SGDLS, CDR2 YYNGEE. The CDR3 region has the DNA TGTGGCAGCAGCGTAGAGGGAGGCGGTGAGCAGTTCTTC. Translating gives CGSSVEGGGEQFF.

In regard to this clonotype: One end of the junction varies from germline; a read error may be responsible. The CDR3 DNA is TGTGCCGGCAGCCATTGGTCTGGGGTTGAGACCCAGTACTTC. This gives the protein CAGSHWSGVETQYF. The chain links TRBV3-1 to TRBJ2-5; D gene unclear. This CDR3 contains 14 residues. The V gene's germline CDR1 is LGHDT and CDR2 YNNKEL (reference sequence).

Details on this clonotype: This clone may be a read error of a much larger clone one base away. The gene calls are TRBV9 and TRBJ2-1, with 12 nucleotides matching TRBD1. Germline V gene lookup returns CDR1 SGDLS and CDR2 YYNGEE. This CDR3 contains 16 residues. The CDR3 region is CVSSVSGTGGSNEQFF. Written as DNA, the CDR3 is TGTGTCAGCAGCGTATCCGGGACAGGGGGCTCGAATGAGCAGTTCTTC.

This clonotype was seen only a few times. The gene calls are TRBV20-1 and TRBJ2-1; 8 positions agree with TRBD2. Germline assignment: CDR1 DFQATT and CDR2 SNEGSKA (reference sequence). The CDR3 contains 15 residues. CDR3: CSAPIPGGGNDEQFF. The CDR3 DNA reads as TGCAGCGCTCCGATTCCGGGGGGGGGGAATGATGAGCAGTTCTTC.

This clonotype was seen a handful of times. The chain links TRBV9 to TRBJ1-1; possible D gene TRBD1, 5 bases. Germline V gene data show CDR1 as SGDLS and CDR2 as YYNGEE. This CDR3 spans 14 amino acids. Trimming stripped 6 bases from V and 1 base from J, with 13 bases between. The CDR3 DNA follows: TGTGCCAGCAACCGGGGCGTTGGGAACACTGAAGCTTTCTTT. Translating it yields CASNRGVGNTEAFF. Full variable domain (rest looked up from reference TRBV9 and TRBJ1-1): DSGVTQTPKHLITATGQRVTLRCSPRSGDLSVYWYQQSLDQGLQFLIQYYNGEERAKGNILERFSAQQFPDLHSELNLSSLELGDSALYFCASNRGVGNTEAFFGQGTRLTVV.

This chain joins TRBV2 and TRBJ1-5; perhaps TRBD1 as D (6 bases). V gave up 5 bases and J gave up 6 bases, with 14 bases separating them. The CDR3 totals 14 residues. The germline V gene encodes CDR1 SNHLY and CDR2 FYNNEI. CDR3 nucleotide sequence: TGTGCCAGCAGTCCAAGGGGGTATGGTCAGCCCCAGCATTTT. Translation gives CASSPRGYGQPQHF.

The chain is built from TRBV5-1 and TRBJ1-5; weak D call: TRBD1 (5 bases). Germline V gene lookup returns CDR1 SGHRS and CDR2 YFSETQ. The CDR3 has 14 amino acids. Deletions cut 4 bases from V and 6 bases from J, with 14 bases between. This CDR3 reads CASSLPGDGQPQHF. The CDR3 DNA follows: TGCGCCAGCAGCCTGCCCGGGGACGGTCAGCCCCAGCATTTT. Full variable domain (rest looked up from reference TRBV5-1 and TRBJ1-5): KAGVTQTPRYLIKTRGQQVTLSCSPISGHRSVSWYQQTPGQGLQFLFEYFSETQRNKGNFPGRFSGRQFSNSRSEMNVSTLELGDSALYLCASSLPGDGQPQHFGDGTRLSIL.

V is TRBV21-1 and J is TRBJ1-5; TRBD1 is taken as the D call from the table, unchecked against the DNA. TRBV21-1 is noted as a pseudogene. The CDR3 is made up of 19 amino acids. As DNA, the CDR3 is TGTGCCAGCAGCAAAGGGAGGGGACAGGGCCTCTTTAGCAATCAGCCCCAGCATTTT. Translated, it gives CASSKGRGQGLFSNQPQHF.

In its sample, this clonotype was seen a few times. This chain joins TRBV6-5 and TRBJ1-2; D possibly corresponds to TRBD1 (5 bases). The CDR3 has 16 residues. V dropped 10 bases and J dropped 5 bases, with 26 bases sitting between them. CDR1 MNHEY and CDR2 SVGAGI come from the germline V gene. The CDR3 DNA is TGTGCCACCTCCGACAGTTACTCTCTAGGGTATTATGGCTACACCTTC. Translating gives CATSDSYSLGYYGYTF.

V is TRBV20-1 and J is TRBJ2-5; a weak D match, TRBD2 (5 bases). Per the germline V gene, CDR1 is DFQATT and CDR2 is SNEGSKA (reference sequence). V lost 0 bases to trimming and J lost 5 bases, with 10 bases between them. The CDR3 totals 13 residues. The CDR3 DNA is TGCAGTGCTAGAGATCCTTCGGGGGAGACCCAGTACTTC. Amino acid sequence: CSARDPSGETQYF.

This clonotype was seen many times. The chain joins TRBV30 to TRBJ1-2, with D unclear. Germline assignment: CDR1 GTSNPN and CDR2 SVGIG (reference sequence). CDR3 size: 12 residues. Deletions cut 3 bases from V and 5 bases from J, with 10 bases between. In DNA form, the CDR3 reads TGTGCCTGGAGCGGGAGGGTTTATGGCTACACCTTC. It specifies CAWSGRVYGYTF.

CDR3 sequence: CASSVRTSNTGELFF. The DNA of the CDR3 is TGTGCCAGCAGTGTACGGACTTCGAACACCGGGGAGCTGTTTTTT. The chain has TRBV2 and TRBJ2-2; tentatively, D is TRBD2 (5 bases). Germline CDR1 SNHLY, CDR2 FYNNEI. The CDR3 has 15 amino acids. V was shortened by 4 bases and J by 0 bases, with 9 bases between the two germline ends.

This chain uses TRBV7-2 with TRBJ1-5; 8 nucleotides align to TRBD1. CDR3 size: 14 residues. Germline CDR1 reads SGHTA; CDR2 reads FQGNSA. V was clipped by 5 bases and J by 4 bases; unmatched bases: 4. CDR3 amino acids: CASSPRTGNQPQHF. The CDR3 DNA sequence: TGTGCCAGCAGCCCGCGGACAGGGAATCAGCCCCAGCATTTT. Looking up the rest from reference TRBV7-2 and TRBJ1-5 gives the full variable domain: GAGVSQSPSNKVTEKGKDVELRCDPISGHTALYWYRQSLGQGLEFLIYFQGNSAPDKSGLPSDRFSAERTGGSVSTLTIQRTQQEDSAVYLCASSPRTGNQPQHFGDGTRLSIL.

This clonotype was recorded at least ten times. The junction and the germline gene differ at one end; a read error may be behind it. This chain links TRBV4-3 with TRBJ1-2, with TRBD1 matching over 9 bases. The CDR3 sequence is 14 residues long. Germline CDR1 and CDR2: LGHNA and YSLEER. CDR3 sequence (DNA): TGTGCCAGCAGTCCCGGACAGGGGAACTATGGCTACACCTTC. Amino acid sequence: CASSPGQGNYGYTF.

This clonotype came up a few times. The chain employs TRBV12-3 or TRBV12-4 and TRBJ2-5; 8 bases map to TRBD1. V shed 7 bases and J 3 bases; nucleotides not matched to a gene: 22. The CDR3 spans 19 residues. Written as DNA, the CDR3 is TGTGCCAGCAATAAAGGGACAGGAATTTTTAATCGGCCCGAAGAGACCCAGTACTTC. Protein sequence: CASNKGTGIFNRPEETQYF.

The chain has TRBV7-3 and TRBJ2-3; 10 bases fit TRBD1. The CDR3 contains 15 residues. CDR1 SGHTA and CDR2 FQGTGA come from the germline V gene. Trimming at V came to 5 bases and at J to 2 bases, leaving 4 bases not matched to a gene. The CDR3 sequence: CASSRGQGDTDTQYF. The DNA for the CDR3 is TGTGCCAGCAGCCGTGGACAGGGGGACACAGATACGCAGTATTTT.

The V call is TRBV20-1, the J call TRBJ1-5; a possible D gene is TRBD1 (5 bases). The V gene lost 5 bases and the J gene lost 4 bases, with 15 bases spanning the gap. The CDR3 covers 14 residues. CDR1 DFQATT and CDR2 SNEGSKA come from the germline V gene (reference sequence). Here the CDR3 DNA reads TGCAGTGCTCCTGCGGGGCAGGGAAATCAGCCCCAGCATTTT. This codes for CSAPAGQGNQPQHF.